This TCR beta chain was recorded in a study of cytomegalovirus exposure and HLA in healthy donors. On the study more broadly: The same platform was used for the 100 to 150 validation repertoires and the approximately 670 first-cohort repertoires, a later analysis reported.

J was trimmed by 0 bases and V by 2 bases; bases with no gene match: 13. Germline assignment: CDR1 MDHEN and CDR2 SYDVKM. The CDR3 extends over 18 amino acids. The protocol was immunoSEQ multiplex PCR, while the TCRdb copy is restricted to in-frame clones and leaves out a portion. The data contain roughly 220,000 clones, 75% to 95% of them seen just once; the ten biggest clones take up 0.85% to 1.2%. The TCR sequence derives from a woman under 30 in good health and CMV-seronegative. The chain uses TRBV28 and TRBJ2-7, with 7 positions matching TRBD2. Sequencing was carried out using PBMCs. The CDR3: CASSLRHSSWEGSYEQYF. The CDR3 nucleotides read TGTGCCAGCAGTTTACGGCACTCGTCTTGGGAGGGCTCCTACGAGCAGTACTTC.